Listed here are 19 T cell receptor beta chains from one sample, sequenced in a study of blood T cells in healthy people across ages (dated by TCRdb to the mid-2010s). Libraries came from 5' RACE. The instrument given in TCRdb is Illumina HiSeq 2500. A second PCR of roughly 6 to 12 cycles was performed with a sample-barcoded 5' primer and a J-beta primer mix. TCRdb cleaned the public reads at Q25 with fastp, built clones with MiXCR and kept in-frame beta chains. Rows matching on CDR3 protein sequence are summarized as one entry with the most common DNA and genes. For this sample there are 650,000 to 900,000 distinct CDR3 sequences; less than 80% appear just once. Jointly, the top ten make up roughly 26% of the sample. What was sequenced was blood. Receptors originate from a man under 40 in good health.

The chain carries TRBV9 and TRBJ2-3, with TRBD2 matching over 8 bases. CDR1 and CDR2 from the germline V gene are SGDLS and YYNGEE. V lost 0 bases, J lost 11 bases, and 5 bases stayed unmatched. The CDR3 consists of 13 residues. CDR3: CASSVEGTSGQYF. The CDR3 nucleotides are TGTGCCAGCAGCGTAGAGGGAACTAGCGGGCAGTATTTT.

This chain connects TRBV7-3 to TRBJ2-2; perhaps TRBD1 as D (5 bases). There are 15 residues in the CDR3. Germline CDR1 is SGHTA and CDR2 is FQGTGA. Trimming pared 1 base from V and 3 bases from J, leaving 9 bases between. In DNA form, the CDR3 reads TGTGCCAGCAGCTTAAGTGGGGCCGACACCGGGGAGCTGTTTTTT. Amino acids: CASSLSGADTGELFF.

The chain combines TRBV7-2 with TRBJ2-7; no clear D gene. V lost 6 bases, J lost 2 bases, and 14 bases lay in between. Germline CDR1 is SGHTA and CDR2 is FQGNSA. CDR3 length equals 14 residues. The CDR3 is CASSLLGQTYEQYF. The CDR3 DNA follows: TGTGCCAGCAGTTTATTGGGTCAAACCTACGAGCAGTACTTC.

Ten or more counts support this clonotype. The V and J genes are TRBV6-2 or TRBV6-3 and TRBJ2-3, with D perhaps TRBD1 or TRBD2 (5 bases each). The CDR3 spans 13 residues. Germline CDR1 and CDR2: MNHEY and SVGEGT. Trimming took 5 bases from V and 0 from J, leaving 6 bases between them. The CDR3 loop reads CASSRDSTDTQYF. CDR3 coding DNA: TGTGCCAGCAGTCGGGACAGCACAGATACGCAGTATTTT.

The genes are TRBV7-3 and TRBJ2-1, with 11 bases fitting TRBD1. This CDR3 comprises 15 residues. With V trimmed by 2 bases and J by 9 bases, 6 bases remained unmatched. Germline CDR1 reads SGHTA; CDR2 reads FQGTGA. CDR3: CASSLGQGALSEQFF. CDR3 in DNA: TGTGCCAGCAGCTTAGGACAGGGGGCGCTGAGTGAGCAGTTCTTC. The full variable domain, rest sourced from reference TRBV7-3 and TRBJ2-1, is GAGVSQTPSNKVTEKGKYVELRCDPISGHTALYWYRQSLGQGPEFLIYFQGTGAADDSGLPNDRFFAVRPEGSVSTLKIQRTERGDSAVYLCASSLGQGALSEQFFGPGTRLTVL.

The V and J genes are TRBV21-1 and TRBJ1-1; the tabulated D call, TRBD1, remains unverified against the DNA. TRBV21-1 counts as a pseudogene. The CDR3 runs to 16 residues. Written as DNA, the CDR3 is TGTGCCAGCAGCAAATCGACAGGGGTGGAGAACACTGAAGCTTTCTTT. Translation: CASSKSTGVENTEAFF.

Comments on this clonotype: One junction end disagrees with the germline gene, perhaps due to a read error. The chain uses TRBV5-1 and TRBJ2-5, with TRBD1 matching 11 bases. CDR1 is SGHRS, CDR2 YFSETQ, per germline. There are 15 residues in the CDR3. CDR3 nucleotide sequence: TGCGCCGGCAGCCCCCGGGACAGGGGGGAAGAGACCCAGTACTTC. This gives the protein CAGSPRDRGEETQYF.

The rearrangement joins TRBV4-2 to TRBJ1-5; 7 bases agree with TRBD1. J was trimmed by 3 bases and V by 1 base; bases with no gene match: 6. The germline gives CDR1 LGHNA, CDR2 YNFKEQ. This CDR3 has 16 amino acids. The CDR3 sequence: CASSQGTGQHNQPQHF. The CDR3 bases are TGTGCCAGCAGCCAAGGGACGGGACAGCACAATCAGCCCCAGCATTTT.

This clonotype was seen only once. One end of the junction varies from germline; a read error may be responsible. The V and J genes are TRBV28 and TRBJ1-2, with 9 positions matching TRBD1. Germline-derived CDR1 and CDR2 are MDHEN and SYDVKM. This CDR3 is built from 14 residues. The CDR3 DNA follows: TGTGCCGGCAGTGTAACCGGGACAGGGACCGGCTACACCTTC. Its protein is CAGSVTGTGTGYTF.

For this clonotype: At one end, the junction sequence differs from germline, possibly due to a read error. The V and J genes are TRBV7-2 and TRBJ2-7; perhaps TRBD2 as D (5 bases). The CDR3 has 15 amino acids. Germline-derived CDR1 and CDR2 are SGHTA and FQGNSA. Here the CDR3 reads CASSIAEGAHYEQYF. The CDR3 DNA follows: TGTGCCAGCAGCATAGCTGAGGGTGCCCACTACGAGCAGTACTTC.

The rearrangement joins TRBV7-8 to TRBJ2-3; maybe TRBD1 (5 bases). Trimming stripped 5 bases from V and 2 bases from J, with 17 bases between. This CDR3 is built from 16 residues. The germline V gene encodes CDR1 SGHVS and CDR2 FQNEAQ. The CDR3 protein is CASSIQSVGLTDTQYF. DNA of the CDR3: TGTGCCAGCAGCATCCAATCAGTGGGGCTCACAGATACGCAGTATTTT.

This clonotype appeared a few times. The chain combines TRBV12-3 or TRBV12-4 with TRBJ1-2; D possibly corresponds to TRBD1 (5 bases). Trimming took off 7 bases at V and 3 bases at J, with 9 bases between the two ends. The CDR3 loop spans 12 amino acids. The DNA of the CDR3 is TGTGCCAGCAATGGGGGGGACTATGGCTACACCTTC. It is translated as CASNGGDYGYTF.

V and J are TRBV19 and TRBJ1-4; a weak D match, TRBD1 (5 bases). There are 17 residues in the CDR3. Germline V CDR1 and CDR2: LNHDA, SQIVND (reference sequence). The V and J ends lost 1 base and 5 bases respectively, with 17 bases between them. The CDR3 loop is CASSIVERRGRNEKLFF. The CDR3 bases are TGTGCCAGTAGTATAGTAGAAAGGAGGGGCCGAAATGAAAAACTGTTTTTT.

J is TRBJ2-5 and V is TRBV20-1; 12 bases align to TRBD2. The assigned J gene may be wrong: the sequence end matches TRBJ2-7 better. Germline CDR1 is DFQATT and CDR2 is SNEGSKA (reference sequence). The CDR3 has 20 residues. CDR3 protein: CSARGAPPYYTSGGRDEQYF. The CDR3 DNA sequence: TGCAGTGCTAGAGGGGCCCCCCCTTACTATACTAGCGGGGGGAGGGACGAGCAGTACTTC.

This clonotype has a handful of counts. This chain links TRBV4-3 with TRBJ2-1; TRBD1 matches 8 bases. The length of the CDR3 is 13 residues. The germline V gene has CDR1 LGHNA and CDR2 YSLEER. Trimming took 2 bases from V and 9 from J; bases not matched to a gene: 3. The CDR3 bases are TGCGCCAGCAGCCAACGACAGGGGACTGAGCAGTTCTTC. This gives the protein CASSQRQGTEQFF.

This clonotype was detected only a few times. This chain uses TRBV9 with TRBJ2-7; TRBD1 or TRBD2 may be the D gene (5 bases each). V was shortened by 1 base and J by 2 bases, with 13 bases between the two germline ends. Germline V lookup: CDR1 SGDLS, CDR2 YYNGEE. The CDR3 extends over 15 amino acids. The CDR3 sequence: CASSVWGTPAYEQYF. CDR3 DNA: TGTGCCAGCAGCGTATGGGGGACCCCCGCCTACGAGCAGTACTTC.

This clonotype was counted a few times. The J gene is TRBJ2-5, the V gene TRBV4-3; D unclear. This CDR3 region has 13 residues. The V gene lost 1 base and the J gene lost 3 bases, with 6 bases spanning the gap. Germline-derived CDR1 and CDR2 are LGHNA and YSLEER. DNA of the CDR3: TGCGCCAGCAGCCAAGGACTGAAAGAGACCCAGTACTTC. Its protein product is CASSQGLKETQYF.

This clonotype showed up just once. This chain links TRBV10-3 with TRBJ1-1; D is possibly TRBD1 (5 bases). The germline gives CDR1 ENHRY, CDR2 SYGVKD. V was trimmed by 11 bases and J by 1 base, leaving 11 bases between them. The CDR3 spans 12 residues. The CDR3 loop is CAVGAENTEAFF. The CDR3 DNA sequence: TGTGCCGTAGGGGCAGAGAACACTGAAGCTTTCTTT.

The J gene is TRBJ2-1, the V gene TRBV5-5, with D tentatively TRBD1 (5 bases). CDR3 length: 18 amino acids. CDR1 and CDR2 from the germline V gene are SGHKS and YYEKEE (reference sequence). V was clipped by 4 bases and J by 2 bases, with 22 bases between them. The CDR3 protein is CASSPFQLGPGTYNEQFF. CDR3 coding DNA: TGTGCCAGCAGCCCCTTCCAGCTGGGCCCAGGGACCTACAATGAGCAGTTCTTC. The whole variable domain, filled in from reference TRBV5-5 and TRBJ2-1, reads DAGVTQSPTHLIKTRGQQVTLRCSPISGHKSVSWYQQVLGQGPQFIFQYYEKEERGRGNFPDRFSARQFPNYSSELNVNALLLGDSALYLCASSPFQLGPGTYNEQFFGPGTRLTVL.